This TCR beta chain emerged from a study of blood T cell repertoires in COVID-19. The germline V gene encodes CDR1 MGHRA and CDR2 YSYEKL. The length of the CDR3 is 15 residues. The germline V and J ends were trimmed by 5 bases and 5 bases, with 15 bases remaining between them. This clone came up many times. TCRdb's copy holds only in-frame clones and misses some; the assay was immunoSEQ multiplex PCR. The sample contains 120,000 to 150,000 clones, 85% to 90% of which appear only once. This receptor was identified in a woman aged 50 to 60 with active or convalescent COVID-19. The chain is built from TRBV4-1 and TRBJ1-4; no clear D gene. The specimen was peripheral blood. The CDR3 nucleotides are TGCGCCAGCAGCGAAAACACGAGGGCGAATGAAAAACTGTTTTTT. Translating gives CASSENTRANEKLFF.